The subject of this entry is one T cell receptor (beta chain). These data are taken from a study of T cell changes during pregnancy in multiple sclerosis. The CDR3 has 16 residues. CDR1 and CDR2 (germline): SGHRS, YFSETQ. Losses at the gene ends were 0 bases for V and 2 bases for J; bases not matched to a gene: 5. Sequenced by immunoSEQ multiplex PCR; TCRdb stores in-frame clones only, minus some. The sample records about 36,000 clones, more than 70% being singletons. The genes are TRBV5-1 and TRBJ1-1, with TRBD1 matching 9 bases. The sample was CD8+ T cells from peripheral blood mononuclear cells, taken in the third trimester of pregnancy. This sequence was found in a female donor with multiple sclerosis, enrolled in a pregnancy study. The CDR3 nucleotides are TGCGCCAGCAGCTTGGAAACGGGACAGGGCAACACTGAAGCTTTCTTT. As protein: CASSLETGQGNTEAFF. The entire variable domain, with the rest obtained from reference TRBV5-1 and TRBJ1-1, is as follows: KAGVTQTPRYLIKTRGQQVTLSCSPISGHRSVSWYQQTPGQGLQFLFEYFSETQRNKGNFPGRFSGRQFSNSRSEMNVSTLELGDSALYLCASSLETGQGNTEAFFGQGTRLTVV.